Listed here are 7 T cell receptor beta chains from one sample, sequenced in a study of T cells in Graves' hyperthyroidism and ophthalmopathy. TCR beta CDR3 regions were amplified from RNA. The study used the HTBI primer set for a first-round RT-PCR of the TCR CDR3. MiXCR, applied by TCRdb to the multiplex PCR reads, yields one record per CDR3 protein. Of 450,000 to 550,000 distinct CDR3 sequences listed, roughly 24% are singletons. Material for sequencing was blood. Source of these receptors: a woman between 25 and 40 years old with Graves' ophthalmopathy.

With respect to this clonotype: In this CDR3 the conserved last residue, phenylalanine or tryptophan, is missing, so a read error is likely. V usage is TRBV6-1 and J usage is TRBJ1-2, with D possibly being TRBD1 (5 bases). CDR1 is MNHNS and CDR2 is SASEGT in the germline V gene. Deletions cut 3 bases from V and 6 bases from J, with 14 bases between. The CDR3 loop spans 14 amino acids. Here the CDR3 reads CASSEWGYSDGYTL. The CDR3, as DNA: TGTGCCAGCAGTGAGTGGGGCTACTCGGATGGCTACACCCTC.

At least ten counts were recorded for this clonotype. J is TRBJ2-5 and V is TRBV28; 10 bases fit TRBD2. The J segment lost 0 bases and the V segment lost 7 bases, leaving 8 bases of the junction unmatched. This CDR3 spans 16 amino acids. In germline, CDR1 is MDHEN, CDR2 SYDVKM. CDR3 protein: CASNSGGDLYQETQYF. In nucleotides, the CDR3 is TGTGCCAGCAACAGCGGGGGGGATTTATACCAAGAGACCCAGTACTTC.

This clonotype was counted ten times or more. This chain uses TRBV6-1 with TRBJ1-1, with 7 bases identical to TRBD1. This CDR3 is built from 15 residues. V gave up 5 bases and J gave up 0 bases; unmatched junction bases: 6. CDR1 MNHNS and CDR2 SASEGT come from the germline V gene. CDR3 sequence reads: CASSPWDSLNTEAFF. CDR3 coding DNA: TGTGCCAGCAGTCCCTGGGACAGTTTGAACACTGAAGCTTTCTTT.

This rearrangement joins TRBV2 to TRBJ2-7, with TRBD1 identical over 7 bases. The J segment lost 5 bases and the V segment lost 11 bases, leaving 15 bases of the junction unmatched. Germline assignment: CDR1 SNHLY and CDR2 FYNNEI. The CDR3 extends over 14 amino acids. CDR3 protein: CAQKGGAWSDEQYF. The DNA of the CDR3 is TGTGCCCAGAAAGGGGGCGCTTGGAGCGACGAGCAGTACTTC.

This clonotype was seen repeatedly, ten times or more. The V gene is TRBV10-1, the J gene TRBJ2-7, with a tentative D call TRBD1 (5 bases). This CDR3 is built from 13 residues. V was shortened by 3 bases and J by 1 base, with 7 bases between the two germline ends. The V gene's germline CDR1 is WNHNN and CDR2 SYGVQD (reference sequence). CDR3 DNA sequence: TGCGCCAGCAGTGACAGGGCATCCTACGAGCAGTACTTC. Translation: CASSDRASYEQYF.

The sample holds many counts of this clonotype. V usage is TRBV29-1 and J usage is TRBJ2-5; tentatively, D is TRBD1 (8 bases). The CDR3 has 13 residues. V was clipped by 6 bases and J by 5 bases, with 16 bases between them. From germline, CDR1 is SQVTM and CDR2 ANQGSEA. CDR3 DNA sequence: TGCAGCGTCAACGAACAGGGGGGGGAGACCCAGTACTTC. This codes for CSVNEQGGETQYF.

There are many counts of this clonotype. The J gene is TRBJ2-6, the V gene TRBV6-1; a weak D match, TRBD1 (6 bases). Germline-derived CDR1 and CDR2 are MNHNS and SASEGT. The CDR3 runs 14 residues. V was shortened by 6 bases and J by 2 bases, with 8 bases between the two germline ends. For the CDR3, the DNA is TGTGCCAGCAGACGGACAGCTGGGGCCAACGTCCTGACTTTC. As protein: CASRRTAGANVLTF.